The T cell receptor (beta chain) under discussion was sequenced for a study of blood T cell repertoires in COVID-19. Looking at the study overall: The analysed material was cDNA or gDNA that came from T cells, B-cell-depleted T cells, or PBMCs.

CDR1 and CDR2 (germline): MGHRA, YSYEKL. V was trimmed by 2 bases and J by 4 bases, leaving 17 bases between them. This CDR3 has 17 amino acids. Original handling: It was from reference gene primer amplification that nucleated cell counts were estimated. TCRdb's table, derived via immunoSEQ multiplex PCR, lists solely in-frame clones and lacks some. The DNA gave D and trimming, while V, J and clone size come from that table. This sample carries fewer than 350,000 clones, 90% of them seen once, and the ten largest clones take approximately 4%. The chain uses TRBV4-1 and TRBJ1-4; a weak D match, TRBD1 (5 bases). This TCR came from a woman in her twenties or thirties with acute COVID-19. Sequencing was performed on PBMCs or T cells enriched from blood (not recorded which). CDR3 sequence: CASSQQDLRDFNEKLFF. The CDR3 nucleotides read TGCGCCAGCAGCCAACAGGACCTGCGGGACTTTAATGAAAAACTGTTTTTT.